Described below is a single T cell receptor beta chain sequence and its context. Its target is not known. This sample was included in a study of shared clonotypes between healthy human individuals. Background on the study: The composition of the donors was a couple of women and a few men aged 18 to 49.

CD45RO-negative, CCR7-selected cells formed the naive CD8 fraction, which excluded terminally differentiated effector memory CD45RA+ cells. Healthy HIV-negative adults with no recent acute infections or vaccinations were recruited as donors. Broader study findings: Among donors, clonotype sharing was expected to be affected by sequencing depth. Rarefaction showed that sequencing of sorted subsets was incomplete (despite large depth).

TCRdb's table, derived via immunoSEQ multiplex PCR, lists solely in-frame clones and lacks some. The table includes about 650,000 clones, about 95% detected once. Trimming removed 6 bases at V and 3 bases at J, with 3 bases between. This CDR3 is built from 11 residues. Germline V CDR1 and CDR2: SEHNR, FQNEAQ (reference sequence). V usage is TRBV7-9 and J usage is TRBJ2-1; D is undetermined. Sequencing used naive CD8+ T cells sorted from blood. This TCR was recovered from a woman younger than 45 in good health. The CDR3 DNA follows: TGTGCCAGCAGGCTCTACAATGAGCAGTTCTTC. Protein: CASRLYNEQFF.